The 25 T cell receptor beta chains below come from one sample, sequenced in a study of Graves' ophthalmopathy and Graves' hyperthyroidism. The authors amplified TCR beta CDR3 regions from RNA transcripts. Amplification began with first-round RT-PCR using HTBI primers, then second-round multiplex PCR was performed. TCRdb used MiXCR to reprocess the multiplex PCR reads, holding one entry per CDR3 protein. The table lists 740,000 or so distinct CDR3 sequences, approximately 40% of them singletons. The sample taken for sequencing was peripheral blood. Receptors originate from an adult man with Graves' ophthalmopathy.

As to this clonotype: The final CDR3 position lacks the conserved phenylalanine or tryptophan, pointing to a likely read error. This sequence joins TRBV10-3 and TRBJ2-2; weak D call: TRBD2 (6 bases). Germline CDR1 is ENHRY and CDR2 is SYGVKD. Trimming shortened V by 8 bases and J by 1 base, and 8 bases separated the two germline ends. This CDR3 contains 13 residues. The CDR3 region is CAIWEENTGELFL. CDR3 sequence (DNA): TGTGCCATCTGGGAGGAGAACACCGGGGAGCTGTTTCTT.

This clonotype was counted a few times. V gene TRBV7-9 combines with J gene TRBJ1-4; 10 bases fit TRBD1. With V trimmed by 5 bases and J by 7 bases, 4 bases remained unmatched. The CDR3 has 14 residues. Germline V gives CDR1 SEHNR, CDR2 FQNEAQ (reference sequence). This CDR3 is CASSPGQGTEKLFF. The CDR3 nucleotides read TGTGCCAGCAGCCCGGGACAGGGGACTGAAAAACTGTTTTTT.

This clonotype appeared many times. This chain connects TRBV20-1 to TRBJ1-1; D is perhaps TRBD1 (5 bases). In germline, CDR1 is DFQATT, CDR2 SNEGSKA (reference sequence). The CDR3 runs to 11 residues. The germline V and J ends were trimmed by 2 bases and 11 bases, with 12 bases remaining between them. The CDR3 bases are TGCAGTGCTAGACCCAGGGATGACGCTTTCTTT. It translates to CSARPRDDAFF.

This clonotype has a count of ten or more. J is TRBJ1-2 and V is TRBV7-9; maybe TRBD1 (5 bases). The CDR3 is 12 residues long. Trimming stripped 6 bases from V and 4 bases from J, with 9 bases between. The germline gives CDR1 SEHNR, CDR2 FQNEAQ (reference sequence). The CDR3 nucleotides read TGTGCCAGCAGTTCCGACAGCTATGGCTACACCTTC. Encoded protein: CASSSDSYGYTF.

This clonotype showed up just a few times. The V call is TRBV2, the J call TRBJ1-1; 8 positions agree with TRBD1. Germline V gene sequence: CDR1 SNHLY, CDR2 FYNNEI. V shed 7 bases, J shed 5 bases, and the junction held 6 bases outside the gene matches. CDR3 length equals 13 residues. The CDR3 sequence: CASTLQGGTEAFF. The DNA of the CDR3 is TGTGCCAGCACCCTACAGGGGGGGACTGAAGCTTTCTTT.

This clonotype has a handful of counts. One end of the junction varies from germline; a read error may be responsible. This sequence joins TRBV10-3 and TRBJ2-5, with D maybe TRBD2 (6 bases). The CDR3 covers 16 residues. The germline gives CDR1 ENHRY, CDR2 SYGVKD. CDR3 residues: CASSWDSMNLGETQYF. The CDR3 DNA reads TGTGCCAGCAGTTGGGACTCAATGAATCTGGGGGAGACCCAGTACTTC.

This chain connects TRBV14 to TRBJ1-4; D remains unclear. The CDR3 is made up of 15 amino acids. Trimming left V 0 bases short and J 5 bases short, with 10 bases between. The germline V gene has CDR1 SGHDN and CDR2 FVKESK. The CDR3 sequence is CASSQEYSVNEKLFF. The DNA of the CDR3 is TGTGCCAGCAGCCAAGAGTACTCGGTAAATGAAAAACTGTTTTTT. The full variable domain, its missing parts supplied by reference TRBV14 and TRBJ1-4, is EAGVTQFPSHSVIEKGQTVTLRCDPISGHDNLYWYRRVMGKEIKFLLHFVKESKQDESGMPNNRFLAERTGGTYSTLKVQPAELEDSGVYFCASSQEYSVNEKLFFGSGTQLSVL.

This clonotype was seen many times. The rearrangement links TRBV7-2 to TRBJ2-7, with TRBD2 matching 7 bases. With 2 bases clipped from V and 1 base from J, the junction kept 5 bases outside the gene matches. The CDR3 extends over 15 amino acids. CDR1 is SGHTA, CDR2 FQGNSA, per germline. CDR3: CASSLSAGESYEQYF. CDR3 nucleotide sequence: TGTGCCAGCAGCTTATCCGCGGGAGAGTCCTACGAGCAGTACTTC.

This clonotype has just a few counts. A read error may produce the germline difference seen at one junction end. The chain couples TRBV10-3 to TRBJ1-1; 7 bases agree with TRBD1. CDR1 and CDR2 (germline): ENHRY, SYGVKD. This CDR3 is 16 amino acids long. CDR3 coding DNA: TGTGCCAGCAGTTACCCCCCCCAGGGGGTGAACACTGAAGCTTTCTTT. Protein product: CASSYPPQGVNTEAFF.

The J gene is TRBJ2-2, the V gene TRBV7-9; either TRBD1 or TRBD2 may fit D (6 bases each). Trimming pared 6 bases from V and 4 bases from J, leaving 12 bases between. Germline loops: CDR1 SEHNR, CDR2 FQNEAQ (reference sequence). The length of the CDR3 is 14 residues. CDR3 DNA: TGTGCCAGCAGTCCCGGGGGCAGCACCGGGGAGCTGTTTTTT. It specifies CASSPGGSTGELFF.

Only a few counts were recorded for this clonotype. The genes are TRBV6-6 and TRBJ1-3; D unresolved. Trimming removed 2 bases from V and 4 bases from J, with 12 bases in between. Germline CDR1 and CDR2: MNHNY and SVGAGI (reference sequence). The CDR3 runs 15 residues. CDR3 amino acids: CASSYLQITGNTIYF. The CDR3, as DNA: TGTGCCAGCAGTTACCTCCAAATTACCGGAAACACCATATATTTT.

The chain has TRBV15 and TRBJ2-5, with D maybe TRBD2 (5 bases). The J call could be wrong; TRBJ2-3 is a better fit for the DNA end. Germline CDR1 reads LNHNV; CDR2 reads YYDKDF (reference sequence). The CDR3 length is 16 residues. The CDR3 sequence: CATSMLDGVGTDTQYF. The DNA of the CDR3 is TGTGCCACCAGCATGTTGGACGGGGTCGGCACAGATACGCAGTATTTT.

Turning to this clonotype: This CDR3 is missing its conserved last phenylalanine or tryptophan, likely due to a read error. The DNA is left out, because the CDR3 cannot be placed on it with certainty; the CDR3 is given as TCRdb lists it. The chain carries TRBV15 and TRBJ2-2. Per the germline V gene, CDR1 is LNHNV and CDR2 is YYDKDF (reference sequence). The CDR3 spans 14 residues, counting both ends. This CDR3 is CATSRDTNTGELFS.

Comments on this clonotype: A read error may explain this, as a much larger clone is one base away. The chain joins TRBV5-1 to TRBJ1-1, with D tentatively TRBD1 (5 bases). V was clipped by 3 bases and J by 5 bases, with 14 bases between them. CDR3 size: 14 residues. Per the germline V gene, CDR1 is SGHRS and CDR2 is YFSETQ. CDR3 sequence (DNA): TGCGCCAGCAGCTCAGGCAGGGATCGGACTGAAGCTTTCTTT. As protein: CASSSGRDRTEAFF.

The V call is TRBV2, the J call TRBJ2-2; 7 bases agree with TRBD2. This CDR3 comprises 16 residues. V lost 7 bases to trimming and J lost 0 bases; unmatched junction nucleotides: 8. Germline V CDR1 and CDR2: SNHLY, FYNNEI. CDR3 loop: CASNGHGLANTGELFF. The CDR3 DNA follows: TGTGCCAGCAATGGACATGGACTAGCGAACACCGGGGAGCTGTTTTTT.

The table lists this clonotype with a few counts. The chain joins TRBV29-1 to TRBJ1-5; tentative D call: TRBD1 (6 bases). V shed 5 bases and J shed 3 bases, with 11 bases lying between them. Germline V gene data show CDR1 as SQVTM and CDR2 as ANQGSEA. The CDR3 runs to 13 residues. The CDR3 nucleotides are TGCAGCGTTACTAGGGGGAACAATCAGCCCCAGCATTTT. Translation: CSVTRGNNQPQHF.

The chain is built from TRBV15 and TRBJ1-2; D is unresolved. This CDR3 spans 12 amino acids. Per the germline V gene, CDR1 is LNHNV and CDR2 is YYDKDF (reference sequence). V lost 1 base to trimming and J lost 7 bases, with 7 bases between them. In DNA form, the CDR3 reads TGTGCCACCAGCAGAGGCGCGACTGGCTACACCTTC. Translation: CATSRGATGYTF.

The chain is built from TRBV2 and TRBJ2-6; 11 nucleotides line up with TRBD1. The CDR3 loop spans 16 amino acids. Germline values: CDR1 SNHLY, CDR2 FYNNEI. V trimming: 6 bases; J trimming: 4 bases; junction bases outside the gene matches: 5. The CDR3 DNA reads TGTGCCAGCAGAGACGGACAGGGGGCGGGGGCCAACGTCCTGACTTTC. Translated: CASRDGQGAGANVLTF.

The rearrangement uses TRBV15 and TRBJ2-7; D is possibly TRBD1 or TRBD2 (5 bases each). The CDR3 has 14 amino acids. Trimming removed 5 bases at V and 0 bases at J, with 11 bases between. The V gene's germline CDR1 is LNHNV and CDR2 YYDKDF (reference sequence). CDR3 amino acids: CATSRDAHSYEQYF. In DNA form, the CDR3 reads TGTGCCACCAGCCGGGACGCCCACTCCTACGAGCAGTACTTC. The variable domain in full, completed from reference TRBV15 and TRBJ2-7, reads DAMVIQNPRYQVTQFGKPVTLSCSQTLNHNVMYWYQQKSSQAPKLLFHYYDKDFNNEADTPDNFQSRRPNTSFCFLDIRSPGLGDTAMYLCATSRDAHSYEQYFGPGTRLTVT.

This clonotype was found many times. The rearrangement joins TRBV7-9 to TRBJ1-5; D remains unclear. This CDR3 comprises 12 residues. Trimming took off 4 bases at V and 3 bases at J, with 4 bases between the two ends. Germline V CDR1 and CDR2: SEHNR, FQNEAQ (reference sequence). CDR3 nucleotide sequence: TGTGCCAGCAGCTCTATCAATCAGCCCCAGCATTTT. Amino acids: CASSSINQPQHF.

At least ten counts were recorded for this clonotype. The chain combines TRBV9 with TRBJ2-7; D may be TRBD1 (6 bases). V was pared by 2 bases and J by 1 base, with 10 bases between. The length of the CDR3 is 14 residues. In germline, CDR1 is SGDLS, CDR2 YYNGEE. CDR3 DNA: TGTGCCAGCAGCGTGGCAGGGGCTTCCTACGAGCAGTACTTC. Its translation: CASSVAGASYEQYF. Full variable domain (rest looked up from reference TRBV9 and TRBJ2-7): DSGVTQTPKHLITATGQRVTLRCSPRSGDLSVYWYQQSLDQGLQFLIQYYNGEERAKGNILERFSAQQFPDLHSELNLSSLELGDSALYFCASSVAGASYEQYFGPGTRLTVT.

This chain joins TRBV2 and TRBJ2-7; no reliable D call. The CDR3 spans 12 residues. Germline-derived CDR1 and CDR2 are SNHLY and FYNNEI. Deletions cut 6 bases from V and 6 bases from J, with 12 bases between. The CDR3 DNA reads TGTGCCAGCAGCCAAGCCAGGTCCGAGCAGTACTTC. Residues: CASSQARSEQYF.

This chain links TRBV20-1 with TRBJ2-7; possible D gene TRBD2, 6 bases. V was pared by 6 bases and J by 6 bases, with 21 bases between. CDR1 and CDR2 (germline): DFQATT, SNEGSKA (reference sequence). This CDR3 is 14 amino acids long. The CDR3 sequence is CSAPGLASVREQYF. CDR3 bases: TGCAGTGCCCCAGGTTTGGCTAGCGTTCGCGAGCAGTACTTC.

This clonotype showed up just a few times. The rearrangement links TRBV2 to TRBJ2-5; 9 bases are a match to TRBD1. Germline loops: CDR1 SNHLY, CDR2 FYNNEI. This CDR3 is built from 14 residues. V lost 7 bases to trimming and J lost 5 bases; unmatched junction nucleotides: 8. CDR3 in amino acids: CASKRQGGWETQYF. The DNA of the CDR3 is TGTGCCAGCAAACGACAGGGGGGTTGGGAGACCCAGTACTTC.

On this clonotype: It may be a read error: a sequence one base away is much more abundant. The rearrangement joins TRBV29-1 to TRBJ1-5; a possible D gene is TRBD1 (5 bases). The CDR3 spans 12 residues. CDR1 and CDR2 (germline): SQVTM, ANQGSEA. The CDR3 is CSVRTSNLPQHF. The DNA of the CDR3 is TGCAGCGTGAGGACAAGCAATCTGCCCCAGCATTTT.